This TCR beta chain was retrieved from a study of T cells in Graves' hyperthyroidism and ophthalmopathy. Amplified TCR beta CDR3 regions derived from RNA transcripts. The TCR CDR3 first-round RT-PCR relied on the HTBI primer set. A single record per CDR3 protein comes from TCRdb applying MiXCR to the multiplex PCR reads. The table has 500,000 to 600,000 distinct CDR3 sequences, about half seen once. This clonotype has at least ten counts. This CDR3 is built from 15 residues. After removal of 4 bases from V and 2 bases from J, the junction contained 5 bases not matched to a gene. Germline V gene sequence: CDR1 MNHEY, CDR2 SVGAGI.

Sequencing was performed on peripheral blood or thyroid tissue (not recorded which). The rearrangement links TRBV6-5 to TRBJ1-5; TRBD1 aligns across 7 bases. The sequence derives from a young woman with Graves' hyperthyroidism. For the CDR3, the DNA is TGTGCCAGCAGTTCAGGGGGAGTAGGCAATCAGCCCCAGCATTTT. Residues: CASSSGGVGNQPQHF.